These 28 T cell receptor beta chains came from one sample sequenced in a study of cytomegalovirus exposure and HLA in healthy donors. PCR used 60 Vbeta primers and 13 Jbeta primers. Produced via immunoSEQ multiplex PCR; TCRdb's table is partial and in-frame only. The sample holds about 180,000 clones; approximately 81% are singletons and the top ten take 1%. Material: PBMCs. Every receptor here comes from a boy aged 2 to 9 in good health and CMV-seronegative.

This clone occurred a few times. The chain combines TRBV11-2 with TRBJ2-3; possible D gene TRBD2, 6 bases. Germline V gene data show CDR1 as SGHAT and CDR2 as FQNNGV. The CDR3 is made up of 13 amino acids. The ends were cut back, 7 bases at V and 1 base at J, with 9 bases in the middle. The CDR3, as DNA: TGTGCCAGCATCGCTAGCGGCACAGATACGCAGTATTTT. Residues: CASIASGTDTQYF.

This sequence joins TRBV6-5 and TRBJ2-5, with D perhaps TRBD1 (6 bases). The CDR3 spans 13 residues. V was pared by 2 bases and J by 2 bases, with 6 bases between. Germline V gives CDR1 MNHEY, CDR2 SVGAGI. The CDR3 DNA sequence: TGTGCCAGCAGTTACGGACAGCAAGAGACCCAGTACTTC. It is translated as CASSYGQQETQYF.

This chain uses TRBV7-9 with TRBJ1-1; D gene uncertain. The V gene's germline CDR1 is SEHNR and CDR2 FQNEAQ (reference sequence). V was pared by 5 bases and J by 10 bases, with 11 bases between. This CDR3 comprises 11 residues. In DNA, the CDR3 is TGTGCCAGCAGCCTCGCGGGCAGAGCTTTCTTT. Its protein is CASSLAGRAFF.

CDR3 sequence reads: CASSQDRPYGYTF. The CDR3, as DNA: TGTGCCAGCAGCCAAGACAGGCCTTATGGCTACACCTTC. The V and J genes are TRBV7-9 and TRBJ1-2; TRBD1 is a possible D gene (6 bases). This CDR3 comprises 13 residues. Germline V CDR1 and CDR2: SEHNR, FQNEAQ (reference sequence). V was trimmed by 5 bases and J by 5 bases, leaving 12 bases between them.

Here the CDR3 reads CASSAGQGSSTDTQYF. The CDR3 DNA follows: TGTGCCAGCAGTGCGGGACAGGGGTCTAGCACAGATACGCAGTATTTT. V is TRBV6-1 and J is TRBJ2-3; 10 bases are shared with TRBD1. The ends lost 4 bases at V and 0 bases at J; junction bases unmatched: 4. The CDR3 runs 16 residues. Germline V CDR1 and CDR2: MNHNS, SASEGT.

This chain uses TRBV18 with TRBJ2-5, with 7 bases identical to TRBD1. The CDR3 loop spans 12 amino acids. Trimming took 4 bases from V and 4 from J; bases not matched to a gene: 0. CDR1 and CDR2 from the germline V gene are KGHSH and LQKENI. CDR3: CASSQGAETQYF. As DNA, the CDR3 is TGTGCCAGCTCACAGGGGGCAGAGACCCAGTACTTC.

CDR3 nucleotides: TGCGCCACTCGATTGGGCGGGGGCTCCTACAATGAGCAGTTCTTC. Its protein product is CATRLGGGSYNEQFF. This chain uses TRBV10-2 with TRBJ2-1, with 7 nucleotides matching TRBD2. Trimming cost V 10 bases and J 0 bases; bases outside gene matches: 9. Germline V gene sequence: CDR1 WSHSY, CDR2 SAAADI. This CDR3 region has 15 residues.

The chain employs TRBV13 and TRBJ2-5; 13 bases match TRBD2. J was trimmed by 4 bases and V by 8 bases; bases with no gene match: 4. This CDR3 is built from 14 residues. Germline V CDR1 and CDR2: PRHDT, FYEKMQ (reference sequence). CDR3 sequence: CASGGLAGAETQYF. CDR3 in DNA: TGTGCCAGCGGCGGACTAGCGGGAGCAGAGACCCAGTACTTC.

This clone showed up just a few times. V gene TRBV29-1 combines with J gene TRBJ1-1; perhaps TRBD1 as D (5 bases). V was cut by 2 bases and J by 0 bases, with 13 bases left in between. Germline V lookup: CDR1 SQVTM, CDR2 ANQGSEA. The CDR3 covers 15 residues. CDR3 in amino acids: CSVEPGRGMNTEAFF. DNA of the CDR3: TGCAGCGTTGAACCGGGACGGGGGATGAACACTGAAGCTTTCTTT.

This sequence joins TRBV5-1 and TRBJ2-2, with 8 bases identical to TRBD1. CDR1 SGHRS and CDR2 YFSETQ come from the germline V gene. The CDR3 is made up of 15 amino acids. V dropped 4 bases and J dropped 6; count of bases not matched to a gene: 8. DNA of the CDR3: TGCGCCAGCAGCCGCACAGGGGGTACCTCCGGGGAGCTGTTTTTT. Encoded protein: CASSRTGGTSGELFF.

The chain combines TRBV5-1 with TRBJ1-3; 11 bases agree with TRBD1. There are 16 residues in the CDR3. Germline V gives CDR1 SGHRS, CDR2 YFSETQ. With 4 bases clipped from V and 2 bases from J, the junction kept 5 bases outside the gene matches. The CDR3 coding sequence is TGCGCCAGCAGCCGAGGACAGGGGGCGGCTGGAAACACCATATATTTT. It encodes CASSRGQGAAGNTIYF. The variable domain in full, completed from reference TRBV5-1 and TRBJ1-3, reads KAGVTQTPRYLIKTRGQQVTLSCSPISGHRSVSWYQQTPGQGLQFLFEYFSETQRNKGNFPGRFSGRQFSNSRSEMNVSTLELGDSALYLCASSRGQGAAGNTIYFGEGSWLTVV.

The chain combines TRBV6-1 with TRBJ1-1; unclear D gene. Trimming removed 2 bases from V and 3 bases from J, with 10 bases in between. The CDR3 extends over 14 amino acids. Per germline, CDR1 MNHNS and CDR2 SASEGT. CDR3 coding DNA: TGTGCCAGCAGTGAACAAGGCGGGCACACTGAAGCTTTCTTT. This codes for CASSEQGGHTEAFF.

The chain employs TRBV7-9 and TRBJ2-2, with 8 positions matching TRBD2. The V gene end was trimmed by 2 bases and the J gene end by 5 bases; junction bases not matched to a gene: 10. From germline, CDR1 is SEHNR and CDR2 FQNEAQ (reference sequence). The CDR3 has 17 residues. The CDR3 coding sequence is TGTGCCAGCAGCTTATTACCGGGAGGGAGTATGACCGGGGAGCTGTTTTTT. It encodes CASSLLPGGSMTGELFF. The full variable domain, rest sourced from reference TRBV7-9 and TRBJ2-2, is DTGVSQNPRHKITKRGQNVTFRCDPISEHNRLYWYRQTLGQGPEFLTYFQNEAQLEKSRLLSDRFSAERPKGSFSTLEIQRTEQGDSAMYLCASSLLPGGSMTGELFFGEGSRLTVL.

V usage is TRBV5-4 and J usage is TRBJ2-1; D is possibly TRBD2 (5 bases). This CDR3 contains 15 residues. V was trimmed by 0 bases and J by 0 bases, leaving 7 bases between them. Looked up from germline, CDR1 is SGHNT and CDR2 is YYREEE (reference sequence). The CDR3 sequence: CASSLGGSSYNEQFF. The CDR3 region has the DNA TGTGCCAGCAGCTTGGGAGGGAGCTCCTACAATGAGCAGTTCTTC.

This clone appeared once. The CDR3 here is CASSQEGGEQFF. The CDR3 DNA reads TGTGCCAGCAGCCAAGAGGGAGGTGAGCAGTTCTTC. The chain carries TRBV4-2 and TRBJ2-1, with a tentative D call TRBD2 (6 bases). Trimming took 0 bases from V and 9 from J, leaving 6 bases between them. The CDR3 has 12 amino acids. Germline loops: CDR1 LGHNA, CDR2 YNFKEQ.

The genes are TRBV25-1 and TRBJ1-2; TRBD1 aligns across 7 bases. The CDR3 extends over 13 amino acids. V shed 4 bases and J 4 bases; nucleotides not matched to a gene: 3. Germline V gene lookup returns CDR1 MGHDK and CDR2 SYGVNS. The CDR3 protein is CASSGSGGYGYTF. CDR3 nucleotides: TGTGCCAGCAGTGGTTCAGGGGGCTATGGCTACACCTTC.

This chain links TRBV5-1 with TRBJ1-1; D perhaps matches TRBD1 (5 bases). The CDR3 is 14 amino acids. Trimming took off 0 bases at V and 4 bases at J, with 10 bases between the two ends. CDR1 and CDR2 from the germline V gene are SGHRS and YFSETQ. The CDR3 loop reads CASSLVGGGTEAFF. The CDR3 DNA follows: TGCGCCAGCAGCTTGGTGGGGGGGGGCACTGAAGCTTTCTTT.

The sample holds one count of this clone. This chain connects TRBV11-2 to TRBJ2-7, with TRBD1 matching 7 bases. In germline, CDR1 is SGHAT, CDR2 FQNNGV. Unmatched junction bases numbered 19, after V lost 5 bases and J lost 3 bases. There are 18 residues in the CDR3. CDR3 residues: CASSGTGTDQGSIYEQYF. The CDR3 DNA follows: TGTGCCAGCAGCGGAACCGGGACAGACCAAGGTTCGATCTACGAGCAGTACTTC.

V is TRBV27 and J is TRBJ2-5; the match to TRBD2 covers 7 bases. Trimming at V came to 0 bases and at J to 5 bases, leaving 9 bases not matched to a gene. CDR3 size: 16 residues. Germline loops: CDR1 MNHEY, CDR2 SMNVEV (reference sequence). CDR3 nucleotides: TGTGCCAGCAGTTTATCTTCCGGCGGGAGTGCGGAGACCCAGTACTTC. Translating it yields CASSLSSGGSAETQYF.

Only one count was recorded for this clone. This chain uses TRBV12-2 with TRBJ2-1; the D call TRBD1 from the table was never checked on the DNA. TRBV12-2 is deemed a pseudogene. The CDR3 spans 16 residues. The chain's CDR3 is CASRPSRQGAYNEQFF. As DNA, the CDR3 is TGTGCAAGTCGCCCCTCCCGGCAGGGGGCGTACAATGAGCAGTTCTTC.

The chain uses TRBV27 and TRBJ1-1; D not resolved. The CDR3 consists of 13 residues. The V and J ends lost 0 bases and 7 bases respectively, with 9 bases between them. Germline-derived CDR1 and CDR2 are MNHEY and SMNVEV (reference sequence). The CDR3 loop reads CASSLSAGLEAFF. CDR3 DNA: TGTGCCAGCAGTTTATCGGCAGGACTTGAAGCTTTCTTT.

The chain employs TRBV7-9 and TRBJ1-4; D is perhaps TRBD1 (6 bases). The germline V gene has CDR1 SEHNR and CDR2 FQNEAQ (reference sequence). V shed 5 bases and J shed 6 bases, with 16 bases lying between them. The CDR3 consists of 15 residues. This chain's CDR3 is CASSPTGGRDEKLFF. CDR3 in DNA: TGTGCCAGCAGCCCTACCGGGGGGCGGGATGAAAAACTGTTTTTT.

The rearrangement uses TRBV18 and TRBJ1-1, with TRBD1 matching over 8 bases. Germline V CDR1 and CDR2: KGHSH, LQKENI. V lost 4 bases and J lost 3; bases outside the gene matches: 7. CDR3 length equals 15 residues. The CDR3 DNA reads TGTGCCAGCTCACACCTGGACAGGGCAGACACTGAAGCTTTCTTT. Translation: CASSHLDRADTEAFF.

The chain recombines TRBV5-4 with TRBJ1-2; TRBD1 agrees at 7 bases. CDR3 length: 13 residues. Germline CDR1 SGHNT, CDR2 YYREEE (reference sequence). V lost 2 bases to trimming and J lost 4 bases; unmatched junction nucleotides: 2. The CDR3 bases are TGTGCCAGCAGCTTTTCAGGGGGCTATGGCTACACCTTC. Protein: CASSFSGGYGYTF.

The CDR3: CASSLTWARSSLFF. For the CDR3, the DNA is TGTGCCAGCAGCTTAACGTGGGCCCGGTCTTCCCTGTTCTTC. The chain has TRBV7-9 and TRBJ2-1; D is uncertain. Trimming removed 2 bases at V and 15 bases at J, with 20 bases between. Germline CDR1 is SEHNR and CDR2 is FQNEAQ (reference sequence). The CDR3 totals 14 residues.

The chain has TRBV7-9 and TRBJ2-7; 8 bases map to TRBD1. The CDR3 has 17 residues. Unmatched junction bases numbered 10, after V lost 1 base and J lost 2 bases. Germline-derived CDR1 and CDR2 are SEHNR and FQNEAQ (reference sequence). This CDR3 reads CASSLEGRQGLPYEQYV. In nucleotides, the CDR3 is TGTGCCAGCAGCTTAGAGGGTCGACAGGGGCTCCCCTACGAGCAGTACGTC.

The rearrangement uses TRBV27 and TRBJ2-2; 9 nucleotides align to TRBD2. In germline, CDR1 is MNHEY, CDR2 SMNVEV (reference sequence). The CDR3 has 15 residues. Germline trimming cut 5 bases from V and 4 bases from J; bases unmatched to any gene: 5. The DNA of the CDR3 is TGTGCCAGCAGTCTAGGACTAGCGACCACCGGGGAGCTGTTTTTT. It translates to CASSLGLATTGELFF.

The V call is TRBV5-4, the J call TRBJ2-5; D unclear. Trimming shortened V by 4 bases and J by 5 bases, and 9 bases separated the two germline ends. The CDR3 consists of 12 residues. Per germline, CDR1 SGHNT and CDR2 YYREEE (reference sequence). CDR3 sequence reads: CASSGQSETQYF. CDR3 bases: TGTGCCAGCAGCGGCCAGTCGGAGACCCAGTACTTC.